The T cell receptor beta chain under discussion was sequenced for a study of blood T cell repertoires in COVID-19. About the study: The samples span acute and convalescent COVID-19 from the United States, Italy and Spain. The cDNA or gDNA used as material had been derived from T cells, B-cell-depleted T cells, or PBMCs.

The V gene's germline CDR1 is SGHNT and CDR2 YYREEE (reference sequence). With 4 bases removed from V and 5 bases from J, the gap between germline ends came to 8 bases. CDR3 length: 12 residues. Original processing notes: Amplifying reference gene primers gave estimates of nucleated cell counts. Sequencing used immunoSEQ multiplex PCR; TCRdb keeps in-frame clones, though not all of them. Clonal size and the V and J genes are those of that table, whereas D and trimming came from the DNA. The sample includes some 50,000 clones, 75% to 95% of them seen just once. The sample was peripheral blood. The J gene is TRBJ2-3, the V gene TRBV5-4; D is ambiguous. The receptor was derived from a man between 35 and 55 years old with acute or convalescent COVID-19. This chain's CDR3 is CASSRQEDTQYF. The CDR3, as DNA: TGTGCCAGCAGCCGGCAGGAAGATACGCAGTATTTT.